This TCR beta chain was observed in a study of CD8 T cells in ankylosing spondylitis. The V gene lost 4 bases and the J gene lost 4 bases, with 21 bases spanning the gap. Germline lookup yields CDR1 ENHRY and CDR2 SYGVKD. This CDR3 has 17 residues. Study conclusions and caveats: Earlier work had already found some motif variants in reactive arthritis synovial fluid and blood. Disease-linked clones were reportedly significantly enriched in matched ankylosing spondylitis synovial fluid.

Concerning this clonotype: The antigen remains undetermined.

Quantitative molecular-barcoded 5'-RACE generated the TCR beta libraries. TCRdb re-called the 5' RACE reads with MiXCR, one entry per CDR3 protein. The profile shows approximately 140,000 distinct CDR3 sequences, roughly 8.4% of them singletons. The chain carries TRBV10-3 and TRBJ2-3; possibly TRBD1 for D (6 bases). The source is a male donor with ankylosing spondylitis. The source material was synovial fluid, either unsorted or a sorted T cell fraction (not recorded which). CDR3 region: CAISGTTPGVWADTQYF. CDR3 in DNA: TGTGCCATCAGTGGGACCACCCCAGGGGTATGGGCAGATACGCAGTATTTT.